These 4 T cell receptor beta chains share one sample of origin, sequenced in a study of blood T cell repertoires in COVID-19. The protocol was immunoSEQ multiplex PCR, while the TCRdb copy is restricted to in-frame clones and leaves out a portion. The sample consists of about 320,000 clones, 85% of them appearing once. The sequenced material came from PBMCs or T cells enriched from blood (not recorded which). These receptor sequences come from a woman aged 25-40 years who had been exposed to COVID-19.

This chain joins TRBV21-1 and TRBJ1-1; the table names TRBD1, a call not compared with the DNA. TRBV21-1 is an annotated pseudogene. This CDR3 comprises 16 residues. The CDR3 is CASSKATLRQNTEAFF. The CDR3 DNA follows: TGTGCCAGCAGCAAAGCAACCCTTAGACAGAACACTGAAGCTTTCTTT.

There are many counts of this clone. The rearrangement links TRBV4-1 to TRBJ2-7, with a weak D call TRBD1 (5 bases). The V end lost 0 bases, the J end lost 0 bases, and 6 bases lay between the germline ends. Germline CDR1 and CDR2: MGHRA and YSYEKL. The CDR3 totals 14 residues. CDR3 DNA: TGCGCCAGCAGCCAAGAGACAGCCTCCTACGAGCAGTACTTC. It yields the protein CASSQETASYEQYF.

The chain joins TRBV11-2 to TRBJ1-5; 8 bases agree with TRBD1. Trimming took 2 bases from V and 6 from J; bases not matched to a gene: 3. CDR1 is SGHAT and CDR2 is FQNNGV in the germline V gene. This CDR3 spans 14 amino acids. The CDR3 sequence is CASSLPGGGQPQHF. The CDR3 region has the DNA TGTGCCAGCAGCTTACCAGGGGGCGGTCAGCCCCAGCATTTT.

This clone has a single count. Its ends do not fully match the called genes, so a read error is possible. The genes are TRBV7-7 and TRBJ2-1; no clear D gene. The CDR3 consists of 13 residues. Germline V gene lookup returns CDR1 SSHAT and CDR2 FNYEAQ (reference sequence). CDR3 in amino acids: CASSFTEYNEQFF. CDR3 nucleotides: TGTGCTAGCAGCTTCACAGAATACAATGAGCAGTTCTTC.